This T cell receptor beta chain originates from a study of blood T cells in healthy people across ages. Together with a sample-barcoded 5' primer, a J-beta primer mix was included in a second PCR lasting about 6 to 11 cycles. Each TCR beta cDNA got a 12-nucleotide random molecular identifier. TCRdb reanalysed the 5' RACE reads using MiXCR and keeps one entry per CDR3 protein. The sample includes some 1.6 million distinct CDR3 sequences, approximately 32% of them seen just once. V was clipped by 4 bases and J by 6 bases; unmatched bases: 7. From germline, CDR1 is MNHEY and CDR2 SMNVEV (reference sequence). The CDR3 has 15 amino acids.

The sequenced sample was blood. This chain uses TRBV27 with TRBJ2-1; 9 bases are shared with TRBD2. The clonotype was recovered from a woman aged 25 to 39 in good health. The CDR3 reads CASSYGTSTSNEQFF. CDR3 in DNA: TGTGCCAGCAGTTACGGGACTAGCACGTCCAATGAGCAGTTCTTC.